The 23 T cell receptor beta chains presented below share a single source sample, sequenced in a study of cytomegalovirus exposure and HLA in healthy donors. Some clones are missing from TCRdb's copy, which holds only in-frame ones; the method was immunoSEQ multiplex PCR. The table lists about 340,000 clones, 86% of them singletons. The sequenced sample was PBMCs. These receptors were obtained from a woman aged 18-29 years in good health and CMV-seronegative.

This chain links TRBV5-4 with TRBJ2-7; 11 bases agree with TRBD2. Germline values: CDR1 SGHNT, CDR2 YYREEE (reference sequence). V lost 2 bases and J lost 7; bases outside the gene matches: 8. The CDR3 has 15 residues. The CDR3: CASSLLAGESGEQYF. In DNA, the CDR3 is TGTGCCAGCAGCTTACTAGCGGGAGAGTCCGGGGAGCAGTACTTC.

The chain couples TRBV12-5 to TRBJ2-1; TRBD2 matches at 7 bases. Germline-derived CDR1 and CDR2 are LGHNT and FRNRAP. This CDR3 spans 17 amino acids. Trimming at V came to 0 bases and at J to 9 bases, leaving 14 bases not matched to a gene. As DNA, the CDR3 is TGTGCTAGTGGTTTGGTCGTCCGGCGGGAGTACTGGGGTGAGCAGTTCTTC. Its protein product is CASGLVVRREYWGEQFF.

In its sample, this clone was seen once. CDR3 in amino acids: CASVPDNQYNEQFF. The CDR3, as DNA: TGTGCCAGCGTACCGGACAACCAATACAATGAGCAGTTCTTC. The chain combines TRBV25-1 with TRBJ2-1; D possibly corresponds to TRBD1 (5 bases). Germline CDR1 reads MGHDK; CDR2 reads SYGVNS. The V end was cut by 8 bases, the J end by 4 bases, with 15 bases between. The CDR3 length is 14 residues.

The V gene is TRBV11-3, the J gene TRBJ2-7, with unresolved D. The germline CDR1 and CDR2 sequences are SGHNT and YENEEA. This CDR3 has 12 residues. V lost 2 bases to trimming and J lost 6 bases, with 8 bases between them. CDR3 sequence: CASSLTESEQYF. The CDR3, as DNA: TGTGCCAGCAGCTTAACAGAAAGCGAGCAGTACTTC.

The CDR3 sequence: CASSQPGQAVHYGYTF. Written as DNA, the CDR3 is TGCGCCAGCAGCCAACCGGGACAGGCAGTCCACTATGGCTACACCTTC. This chain joins TRBV4-1 and TRBJ1-2, with 8 bases matching TRBD1. This CDR3 has 16 amino acids. J was trimmed by 3 bases and V by 2 bases; bases with no gene match: 8. Germline V gene lookup returns CDR1 MGHRA and CDR2 YSYEKL.

Written as DNA, the CDR3 is TGTGCCAGCAGCTTAGTGGGCGGGAAGGAGGAGACCCAGTACTTC. Its protein product is CASSLVGGKEETQYF. The chain joins TRBV7-2 to TRBJ2-5; tentatively, D is TRBD2 (6 bases). Germline assignment: CDR1 SGHTA and CDR2 FQGNSA. With 1 base removed from V and 5 bases from J, the gap between germline ends came to 14 bases. The length of the CDR3 is 15 residues.

This chain joins TRBV7-8 and TRBJ2-7; TRBD2 aligns across 8 bases. J was trimmed by 3 bases and V by 5 bases; bases with no gene match: 9. Per germline, CDR1 SGHVS and CDR2 FQNEAQ. The length of the CDR3 is 15 residues. The CDR3 coding sequence is TGTGCCAGCAGCCTTCGCGGGGGGACAAACTACGAGCAGTACTTC. This codes for CASSLRGGTNYEQYF.

This clone was detected only once. The CDR3 region has the DNA TGTGCCAGCAGCTATCTCTCGGGGTCCGAGCAGTACTTC. The encoded protein is CASSYLSGSEQYF. The J gene is TRBJ2-7, the V gene TRBV5-6; the D gene is possibly TRBD2 (5 bases). CDR3 size: 13 residues. Trimming left V 3 bases short and J 6 bases short, with 13 bases between. In germline, CDR1 is SGHDT, CDR2 YYEEEE.

The rearrangement links TRBV5-4 to TRBJ1-2; possibly TRBD1 for D (5 bases). This CDR3 is 13 amino acids long. The V end was cut by 9 bases, the J end by 0 bases, with 12 bases between. Germline values: CDR1 SGHNT, CDR2 YYREEE (reference sequence). The CDR3 loop is CATKPGTNYGYTF. CDR3 sequence (DNA): TGTGCCACCAAGCCAGGGACTAACTATGGCTACACCTTC.

V gene TRBV7-9 combines with J gene TRBJ1-4; tentatively, D is TRBD1 (5 bases). V shed 1 base and J shed 8 bases, with 11 bases lying between them. The CDR3 consists of 14 residues. CDR1 is SEHNR, CDR2 FQNEAQ, per germline (reference sequence). CDR3 coding DNA: TGTGCCAGCAGCTTAGGGCAGGGTCGGGAAAAACTGTTTTTT. Encoded protein: CASSLGQGREKLFF.

The chain combines TRBV11-2 with TRBJ2-5; 8 bases map to TRBD2. Germline V CDR1 and CDR2: SGHAT, FQNNGV. The trim removed 4 bases at V and 2 bases at J, leaving 6 bases unmatched. The CDR3 covers 15 residues. The CDR3, as DNA: TGTGCCAGCAGCTCGATAGCGGGAAATCAAGAGACCCAGTACTTC. Protein product: CASSSIAGNQETQYF.

The V call is TRBV6-5, the J call TRBJ2-1; 13 bases are a match to TRBD2. The CDR3 totals 14 residues. V shed 6 bases and J 15 bases; nucleotides not matched to a gene: 11. The germline V gene encodes CDR1 MNHEY and CDR2 SVGAGI. CDR3 loop: CASRRTSGSPPPFF. The CDR3, as DNA: TGTGCCAGCAGGAGGACTAGCGGGAGTCCTCCTCCGTTCTTC.

The V call is TRBV2, the J call TRBJ2-2; D ambiguous. The V end lost 4 bases, the J end lost 4 bases, and 7 bases lay between the germline ends. This CDR3 has 13 amino acids. The germline gives CDR1 SNHLY, CDR2 FYNNEI. The CDR3 nucleotides read TGTGCCAGCAGTGTGGCAGTCACCGGGGAGCTGTTTTTT. Translated: CASSVAVTGELFF.

J is TRBJ1-2 and V is TRBV28, with 7 bases aligning to TRBD1. CDR3 size: 13 residues. Germline CDR1 reads MDHEN; CDR2 reads SYDVKM. Losses at the gene ends were 6 bases for V and 5 bases for J; bases not matched to a gene: 6. The CDR3 region has the DNA TGTGCCAGCAGCCAGACAGGGAGGTATGGCTACACCTTC. This encodes CASSQTGRYGYTF.

This sequence joins TRBV2 and TRBJ2-1; 7 nucleotides match TRBD2. CDR1 is SNHLY, CDR2 FYNNEI, per germline. Losses at the gene ends were 8 bases for V and 6 bases for J; bases not matched to a gene: 10. The CDR3 totals 14 residues. The CDR3 bases are TGTGCCAGCGCCCGGAGCGGGAATCTCAATGAGCAGTTCTTC. Translation gives CASARSGNLNEQFF.

The rearrangement uses TRBV5-1 and TRBJ2-1; 11 bases map to TRBD2. The CDR3 covers 17 residues. CDR1 is SGHRS, CDR2 YFSETQ, per germline. V was clipped by 4 bases and J by 7 bases; unmatched bases: 13. The CDR3 here is CASSIGPLAGAANEQFF. CDR3 sequence (DNA): TGCGCCAGCAGCATAGGTCCACTAGCGGGAGCTGCGAATGAGCAGTTCTTC.

The chain links TRBV1 to TRBJ2-7; TRBD2, the table's D call, was not compared with the DNA. TRBV1 is described as a pseudogene. The CDR3 loop spans 16 amino acids. In DNA form, the CDR3 reads TGCACCAGCAGCCAGGACAGCGGGACTAGCTCCTACGAGCAGTACTTC. Its translation: CTSSQDSGTSSYEQYF.

The rearrangement joins TRBV4-2 to TRBJ2-3, with 9 nucleotides matching TRBD1. Per the germline V gene, CDR1 is LGHNA and CDR2 is YNFKEQ. CDR3 length: 15 residues. J gave up 0 bases and V 4 bases, and 2 bases lay outside the gene matches. The CDR3 protein is CASSRGTGSTDTQYF. CDR3 nucleotides: TGTGCCAGCAGCCGAGGGACAGGGAGCACAGATACGCAGTATTTT.

CDR3 residues: CASSQYGLAGINEQFF. The CDR3 coding sequence is TGCGCCAGCAGCCAATACGGACTAGCGGGAATTAATGAGCAGTTCTTC. The genes are TRBV4-1 and TRBJ2-1; 12 bases align to TRBD2. V shed 2 bases, J shed 7 bases, and the junction held 6 bases outside the gene matches. The CDR3 loop spans 16 amino acids. Germline lookup yields CDR1 MGHRA and CDR2 YSYEKL.

The V and J genes are TRBV7-9 and TRBJ1-1; D unclear. The CDR3 has 14 amino acids. The V end was cut by 5 bases, the J end by 3 bases, with 13 bases between. CDR1 and CDR2 (germline): SEHNR, FQNEAQ (reference sequence). CDR3 residues: CASSPSRRDTEAFF. The CDR3, as DNA: TGTGCCAGCAGCCCCTCGCGGAGGGACACTGAAGCTTTCTTT. The entire variable domain, with the rest obtained from reference TRBV7-9 and TRBJ1-1, is as follows: DTGVSQNPRHKITKRGQNVTFRCDPISEHNRLYWYRQTLGQGPEFLTYFQNEAQLEKSRLLSDRFSAERPKGSFSTLEIQRTEQGDSAMYLCASSPSRRDTEAFFGQGTRLTVV.

The J gene is TRBJ2-7, the V gene TRBV7-2; TRBD1 matches 8 bases. The CDR3 runs 14 residues. CDR1 SGHTA and CDR2 FQGNSA come from the germline V gene. Unmatched junction bases numbered 8, after V lost 8 bases and J lost 2 bases. The CDR3 DNA is TGTGCCAGCGCGAGGACAGGGCCCCCCTACGAGCAGTACTTC. It encodes CASARTGPPYEQYF. The whole variable domain, remainder taken from reference TRBV7-2 and TRBJ2-7, is GAGVSQSPSNKVTEKGKDVELRCDPISGHTALYWYRQSLGQGLEFLIYFQGNSAPDKSGLPSDRFSAERTGGSVSTLTIQRTQQEDSAVYLCASARTGPPYEQYFGPGTRLTVT.

The V and J genes are TRBV5-1 and TRBJ1-2, with D perhaps TRBD1 (6 bases). V was pared by 0 bases and J by 4 bases, with 13 bases between. Germline V gene sequence: CDR1 SGHRS, CDR2 YFSETQ. The CDR3 runs 15 residues. DNA for the CDR3: TGCGCCAGCAGCTTGGGAGGGATCAGGGGCTATGGCTACACCTTC. Protein sequence: CASSLGGIRGYGYTF.

The chain has TRBV28 and TRBJ1-2, with 10 bases that match TRBD1. From germline, CDR1 is MDHEN and CDR2 SYDVKM. The CDR3 consists of 16 residues. The V gene end was trimmed by 3 bases and the J gene end by 7 bases; junction bases not matched to a gene: 11. CDR3 sequence: CASSFPLRDRGSGYTF. Written as DNA, the CDR3 is TGTGCCAGCAGTTTCCCCCTAAGGGACAGGGGAAGTGGCTACACCTTC.